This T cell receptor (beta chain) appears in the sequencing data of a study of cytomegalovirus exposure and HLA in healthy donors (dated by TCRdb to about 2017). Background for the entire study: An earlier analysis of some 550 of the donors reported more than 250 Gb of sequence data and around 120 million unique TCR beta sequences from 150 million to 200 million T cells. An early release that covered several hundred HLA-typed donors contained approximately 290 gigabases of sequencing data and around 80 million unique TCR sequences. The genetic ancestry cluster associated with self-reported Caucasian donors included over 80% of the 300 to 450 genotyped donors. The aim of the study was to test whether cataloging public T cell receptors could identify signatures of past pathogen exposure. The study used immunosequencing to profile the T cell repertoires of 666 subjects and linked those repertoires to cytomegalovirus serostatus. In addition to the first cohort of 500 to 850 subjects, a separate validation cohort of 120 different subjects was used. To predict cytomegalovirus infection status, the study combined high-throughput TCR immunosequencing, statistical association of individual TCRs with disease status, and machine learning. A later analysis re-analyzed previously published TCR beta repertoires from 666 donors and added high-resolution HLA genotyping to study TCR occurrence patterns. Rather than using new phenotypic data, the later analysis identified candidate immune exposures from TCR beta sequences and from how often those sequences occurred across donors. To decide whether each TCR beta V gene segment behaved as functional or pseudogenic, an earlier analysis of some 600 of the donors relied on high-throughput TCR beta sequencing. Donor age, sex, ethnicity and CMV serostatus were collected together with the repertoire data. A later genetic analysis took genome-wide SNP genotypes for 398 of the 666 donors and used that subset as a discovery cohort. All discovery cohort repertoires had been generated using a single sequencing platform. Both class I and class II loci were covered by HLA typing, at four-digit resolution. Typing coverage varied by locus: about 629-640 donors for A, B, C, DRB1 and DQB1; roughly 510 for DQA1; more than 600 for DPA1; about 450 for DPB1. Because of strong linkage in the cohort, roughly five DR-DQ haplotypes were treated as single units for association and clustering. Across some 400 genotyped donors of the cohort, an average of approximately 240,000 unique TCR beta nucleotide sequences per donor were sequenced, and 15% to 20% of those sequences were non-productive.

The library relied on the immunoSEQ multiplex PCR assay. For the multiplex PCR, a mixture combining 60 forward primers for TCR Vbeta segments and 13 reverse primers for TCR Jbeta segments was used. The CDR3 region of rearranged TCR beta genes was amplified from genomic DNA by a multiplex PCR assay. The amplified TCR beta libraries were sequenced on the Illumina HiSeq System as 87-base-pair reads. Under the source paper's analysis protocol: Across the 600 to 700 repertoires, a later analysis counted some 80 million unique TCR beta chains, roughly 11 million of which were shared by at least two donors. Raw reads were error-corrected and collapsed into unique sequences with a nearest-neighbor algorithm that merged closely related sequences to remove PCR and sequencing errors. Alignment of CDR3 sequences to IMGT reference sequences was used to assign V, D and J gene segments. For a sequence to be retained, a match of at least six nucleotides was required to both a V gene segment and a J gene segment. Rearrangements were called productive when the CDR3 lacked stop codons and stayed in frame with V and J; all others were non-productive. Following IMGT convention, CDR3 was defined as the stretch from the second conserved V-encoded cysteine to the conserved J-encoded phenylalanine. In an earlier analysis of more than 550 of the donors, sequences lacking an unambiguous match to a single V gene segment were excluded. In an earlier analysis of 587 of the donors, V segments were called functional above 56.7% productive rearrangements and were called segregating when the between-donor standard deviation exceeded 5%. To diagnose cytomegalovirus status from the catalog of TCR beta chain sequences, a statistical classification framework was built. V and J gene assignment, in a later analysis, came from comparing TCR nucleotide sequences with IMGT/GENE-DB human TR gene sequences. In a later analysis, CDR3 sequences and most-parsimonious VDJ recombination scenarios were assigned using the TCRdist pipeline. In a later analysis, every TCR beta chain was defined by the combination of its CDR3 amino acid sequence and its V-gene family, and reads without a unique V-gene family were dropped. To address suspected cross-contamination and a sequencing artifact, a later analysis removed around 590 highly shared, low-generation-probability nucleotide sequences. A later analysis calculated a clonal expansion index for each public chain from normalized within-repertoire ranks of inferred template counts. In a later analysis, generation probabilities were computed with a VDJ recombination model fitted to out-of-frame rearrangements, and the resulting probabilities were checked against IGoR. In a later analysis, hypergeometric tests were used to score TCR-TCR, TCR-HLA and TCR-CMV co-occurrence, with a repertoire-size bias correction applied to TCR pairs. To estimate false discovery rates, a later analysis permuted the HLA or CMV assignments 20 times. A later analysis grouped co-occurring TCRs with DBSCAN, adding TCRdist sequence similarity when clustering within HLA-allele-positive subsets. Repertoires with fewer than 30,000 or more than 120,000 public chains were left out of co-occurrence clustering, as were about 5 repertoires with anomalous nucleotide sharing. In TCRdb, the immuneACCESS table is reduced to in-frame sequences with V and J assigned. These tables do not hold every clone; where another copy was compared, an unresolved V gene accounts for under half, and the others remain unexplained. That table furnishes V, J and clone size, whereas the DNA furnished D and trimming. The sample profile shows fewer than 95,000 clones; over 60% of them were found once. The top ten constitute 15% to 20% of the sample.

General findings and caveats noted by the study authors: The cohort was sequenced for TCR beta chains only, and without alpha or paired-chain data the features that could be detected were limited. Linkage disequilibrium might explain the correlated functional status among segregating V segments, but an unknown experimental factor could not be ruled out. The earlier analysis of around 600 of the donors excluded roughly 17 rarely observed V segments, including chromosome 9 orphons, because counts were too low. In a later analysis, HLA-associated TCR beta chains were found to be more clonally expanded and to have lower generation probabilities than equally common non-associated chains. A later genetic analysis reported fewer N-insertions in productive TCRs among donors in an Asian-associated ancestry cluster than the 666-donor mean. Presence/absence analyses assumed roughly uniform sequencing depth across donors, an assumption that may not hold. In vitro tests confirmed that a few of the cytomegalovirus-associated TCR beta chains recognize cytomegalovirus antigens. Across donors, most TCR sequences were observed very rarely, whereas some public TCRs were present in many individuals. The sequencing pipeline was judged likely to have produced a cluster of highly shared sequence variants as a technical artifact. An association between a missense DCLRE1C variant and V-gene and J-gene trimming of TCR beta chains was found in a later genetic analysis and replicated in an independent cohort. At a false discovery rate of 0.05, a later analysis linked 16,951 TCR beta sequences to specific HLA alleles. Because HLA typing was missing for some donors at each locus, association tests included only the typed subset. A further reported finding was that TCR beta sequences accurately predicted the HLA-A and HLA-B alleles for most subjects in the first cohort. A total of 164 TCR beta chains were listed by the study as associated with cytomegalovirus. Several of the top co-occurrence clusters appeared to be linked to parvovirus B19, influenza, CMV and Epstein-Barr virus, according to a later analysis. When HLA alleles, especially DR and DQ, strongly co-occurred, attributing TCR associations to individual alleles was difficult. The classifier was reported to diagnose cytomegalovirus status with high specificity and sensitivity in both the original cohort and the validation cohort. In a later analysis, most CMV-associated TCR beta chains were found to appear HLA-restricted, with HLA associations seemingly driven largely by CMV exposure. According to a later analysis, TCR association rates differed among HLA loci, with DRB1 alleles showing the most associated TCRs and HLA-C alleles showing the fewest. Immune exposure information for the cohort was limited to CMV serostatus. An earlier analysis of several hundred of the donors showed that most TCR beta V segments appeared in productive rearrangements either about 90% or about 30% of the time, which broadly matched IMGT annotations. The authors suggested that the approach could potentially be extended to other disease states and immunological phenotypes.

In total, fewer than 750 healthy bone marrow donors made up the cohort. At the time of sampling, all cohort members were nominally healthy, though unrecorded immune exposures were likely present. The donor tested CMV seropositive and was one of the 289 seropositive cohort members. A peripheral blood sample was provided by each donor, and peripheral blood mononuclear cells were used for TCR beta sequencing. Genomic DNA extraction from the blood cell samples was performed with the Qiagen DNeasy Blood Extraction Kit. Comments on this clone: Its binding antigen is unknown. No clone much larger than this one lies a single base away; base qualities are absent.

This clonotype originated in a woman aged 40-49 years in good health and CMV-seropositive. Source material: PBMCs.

The CDR3 amino acid sequence is: CASGTKRGYNEQFF. The DNA sequence follows: TGTGCCAGCGGAACCAAGCGGGGATACAATGAGCAGTTCTTC. The chain couples TRBV2 to TRBJ2-1; TRBD2 lines up with 7 middle nucleotides. Including cysteine and phenylalanine, the CDR3 has 14 amino acids. Just the 42-base CDR3 DNA is kept, in frame starting at base 1. CDR1 and CDR2 (SNHLY, FYNNEI) derive from the germline V gene. At the junction V is shortened by 8 bases and J by 4 bases; bases outside the gene matches: 8. The full variable domain, completed from the reference TRBV2 and TRBJ2-1 proteins outside the CDR3, reads EPEVTQTPSHQVTQMGQEVILRCVPISNHLYFYWYRQILGQKVEFLVSFYNNEISEKSEIFDDQFSVERPDGSNFTLKIRSTKLEDSAMYFCASGTKRGYNEQFFGPGTRLTVL.